A selection of T cell receptor beta chains follows, all from one sample in a study of control samples from healthy donors and cancer patients. The method was immunoSEQ multiplex PCR; TCRdb's version includes in-frame clones alone and lacks a portion of them. The sample has about 73,000 clones; approximately 84% are singletons. Source material: blood. The receptors derive from a woman aged 50 to 60 in good health. CDR3s include the opening cysteine and the closing phenylalanine or tryptophan. D genes are given only for firm matches. Expanded clones get a size class; other rows say once, few or many, or leave the size out.

D gene	clone size	V gene	CDR3 length	J gene	CDR3 DNA	CDR3 protein
TRBD1	-	TRBV19	14	TRBJ2-2	TGTGCCACCTTAGACAGGGGGCGCACCGGGGAGCTGTTTTTT	CATLDRGRTGELFF
-	-	TRBV19	12	TRBJ2-7	TGTGCCAGTAGTATTCCGAGCAACGAGCAGTACTTC	CASSIPSNEQYF
-	once	TRBV6-6	15	TRBJ1-2	TGTGCCAGCAGTTCGAGAGGGCTTGGGGACTATGGCTACACCTTC	CASSSRGLGDYGYTF
TRBD1	once	TRBV4-1	16	TRBJ1-5	TGCGCCAGCAGCCATAGCACAGGGGGACGAAATCAGCCCCAGCATTTT	CASSHSTGGRNQPQHF
-	few	TRBV6-6	15	TRBJ1-2	TGTGCCAGCAGTTACGGGCAGGGGCTAGACTATGGCTACACCTTC	CASSYGQGLDYGYTF
TRBD1	-	TRBV9	13	TRBJ2-1	TGTGCCAGCAGCCCCCGACAGGGGGATGAGCAGTTCTTC	CASSPRQGDEQFF
TRBD2	-	TRBV5-5	16	TRBJ2-7	TGTGCCAGCAGCTTCAGAGCGGGAGATTTTCCCCACGAGCAGTACTTC	CASSFRAGDFPHEQYF
-	-	TRBV3-1/TRBV3-2	14	TRBJ1-3	TGTGCCAGCAGCCAGGGCCTAGCGGGAAACACCATATATTTT	CASSQGLAGNTIYF
-	few	TRBV6-5	15	TRBJ1-4	TGTGCCAGCAGGACTGAACAGGTCATTAATGAAAAACTGTTTTTT	CASRTEQVINEKLFF
-	-	TRBV29-1	14	TRBJ1-5	TGCAGCGCCCGGGCGGGGAATAGCAATCAGCCCCAGCATTTT	CSARAGNSNQPQHF
-	-	TRBV10-2	15	TRBJ2-2	TGCGCCAGCAGTGAGTCGGGCTATGCCACCGGGGAGCTGTTTTTT	CASSESGYATGELFF
-	-	TRBV19	15	TRBJ1-5	TGTGCCAGTAGTATACTCTCGGGCAGCAATCAGCCCCAGCATTTT	CASSILSGSNQPQHF
-	few	TRBV27	12	TRBJ2-7	TGTGCCAGCAGTCACCCAGGAGGAGAGCAGTACTTC	CASSHPGGEQYF
TRBD1	-	TRBV6-5	14	TRBJ2-2	TGTGCCAGCATTCCGGGACAGGGCACCGGGGAGCTGTTTTTT	CASIPGQGTGELFF
TRBD1	-	TRBV5-6	14	TRBJ2-5	TGTGCCAGCAGCTTGGCAGGGGGCCAAGAGACCCAGTACTTC	CASSLAGGQETQYF
-	-	TRBV18	17	TRBJ1-3	TGTGCCAGCTCGCCTTTCCTGGCGACTGATTCTGGAAACACCATATATTTT	CASSPFLATDSGNTIYF
-	-	TRBV25-1	15	TRBJ2-7	TGTGCCAGCCACGTTCGGGACCGACGCTCCTACGAGCAGTACTTC	CASHVRDRRSYEQYF
-	-	TRBV12-3/TRBV12-4	13	TRBJ2-1	TGTGCCAGCAGAGGAGACAACTACAATGAGCAGTTCTTC	CASRGDNYNEQFF
-	-	TRBV30	15	TRBJ1-4	TGTGCCTGGAGTTGGAGGTCTGCAACTAATGAAAAACTGTTTTTT	CAWSWRSATNEKLFF
-	-	TRBV19	16	TRBJ2-6	TGTGCCAGTAGTATAGGAGGGGGCTCTGGGGCCAACGTCCTGACTTTC	CASSIGGGSGANVLTF
TRBD2	-	TRBV10-1	19	TRBJ2-1	TGCGCCAGCAGTGTCGGTGGACTAGCGGGAGGGAGCTCCTACAATGAGCAGTTCTTC	CASSVGGLAGGSSYNEQFF
TRBD2	-	TRBV28	17	TRBJ2-3	TGTGCCAGCAGCCTCCCACCGGGGACTAGCGGGGGGGATACGCAGTATTTT	CASSLPPGTSGGDTQYF
TRBD1	-	TRBV4-1	17	TRBJ1-5	TGCGCCAGCAGCCAAACCGGGACAGGGGTTAAGAATCAGCCCCAGCATTTT	CASSQTGTGVKNQPQHF
-	-	TRBV2	14	TRBJ1-1	TGTGCCAGCAGTGAGGACGGTCAGAACACTGAAGCTTTCTTT	CASSEDGQNTEAFF